One and the same sample provided the 20 T cell receptor beta chains below, sequenced in a study of cytotoxic CD8 clonotypes in ibrutinib-treated CLL. Some clones are missing from TCRdb's copy, which holds only in-frame ones; the method was immunoSEQ multiplex PCR. The sample contains several thousand clones, around two thirds of which appear only once. Sequenced material: PBMCs, taken before ibrutinib treatment. The receptors shown here come from a human donor with chronic lymphocytic leukemia.

This clone appeared once. The V gene is TRBV5-4, the J gene TRBJ2-3; D may be TRBD1 or TRBD2 (6 bases each). Per the germline V gene, CDR1 is SGHNT and CDR2 is YYREEE (reference sequence). This CDR3 region has 15 residues. V was trimmed by 4 bases and J by 4 bases, leaving 16 bases between them. CDR3 protein: CASSKSGAGSDTQYF. The DNA for the CDR3 is TGTGCCAGCAGCAAGTCGGGGGCGGGGTCAGATACGCAGTATTTT.

In this sample, this clone turned up a few times. The J gene is TRBJ1-1, the V gene TRBV5-4; 7 bases fit TRBD1. Germline V CDR1 and CDR2: SGHNT, YYREEE (reference sequence). This CDR3 has 17 residues. With V trimmed by 4 bases and J by 1 base, 13 bases remained unmatched. The DNA for the CDR3 is TGTGCCAGCAGCCCCGGGCCGGCAGGGGGGAGGAACACTGAAGCTTTCTTT. It is translated as CASSPGPAGGRNTEAFF.

This chain joins TRBV27 and TRBJ2-4; TRBD2 might be the D (7 bases). Trimming pared 1 base from V and 7 bases from J, leaving 17 bases between. This CDR3 comprises 16 residues. Germline lookup yields CDR1 MNHEY and CDR2 SMNVEV (reference sequence). CDR3: CASSLWGGLEENIQYF. The CDR3, as DNA: TGTGCCAGCAGTTTATGGGGGGGCCTAGAGGAGAACATTCAGTACTTC.

The J gene is TRBJ2-7, the V gene TRBV27, with 7 bases identical to TRBD1. Germline-derived CDR1 and CDR2 are MNHEY and SMNVEV (reference sequence). This CDR3 comprises 16 residues. Unmatched junction bases numbered 17, after V lost 8 bases and J lost 4 bases. In nucleotides, the CDR3 is TGTGCCAGCTCCCCTGAGATGCCGGGACAGCCGTACGAGCAGTACTTC. This gives the protein CASSPEMPGQPYEQYF.

In nucleotides, the CDR3 is TGCGCCAGCAGCGGATCGGGTGGTCAGCCCCAGCATTTT. It yields the protein CASSGSGGQPQHF. V gene TRBV5-1 combines with J gene TRBJ1-5, with D uncertain. This CDR3 spans 13 amino acids. With 4 bases removed from V and 6 bases from J, the gap between germline ends came to 11 bases. Looked up from germline, CDR1 is SGHRS and CDR2 is YFSETQ. Full variable domain (missing parts from reference TRBV5-1 and TRBJ1-5): KAGVTQTPRYLIKTRGQQVTLSCSPISGHRSVSWYQQTPGQGLQFLFEYFSETQRNKGNFPGRFSGRQFSNSRSEMNVSTLELGDSALYLCASSGSGGQPQHFGDGTRLSIL.

The V and J genes are TRBV4-1 and TRBJ2-4; weak D call: TRBD2 (5 bases). This CDR3 is built from 16 residues. CDR1 MGHRA and CDR2 YSYEKL come from the germline V gene. With 0 bases removed from V and 6 bases from J, the gap between germline ends came to 15 bases. For the CDR3, the DNA is TGCGCCAGCAGCCAAGAGATAATCCCCAGCGGAAACATTCAGTACTTC. Translated: CASSQEIIPSGNIQYF.

The J gene is TRBJ2-3, the V gene TRBV27; 13 positions agree with TRBD2. Germline CDR1 MNHEY, CDR2 SMNVEV (reference sequence). This CDR3 comprises 18 residues. Losses at the gene ends were 3 bases for V and 2 bases for J; bases not matched to a gene: 8. CDR3 DNA sequence: TGTGCCAGCAGTTTTCGACTAGCGGGGGGAGGAAACACAGATACGCAGTATTTT. Translation: CASSFRLAGGGNTDTQYF.

J is TRBJ2-5 and V is TRBV27; the D is unclear. V was trimmed by 2 bases and J by 3 bases, leaving 7 bases between them. Germline CDR1 is MNHEY and CDR2 is SMNVEV (reference sequence). The CDR3 covers 13 residues. The CDR3 sequence is CASSLIDKETQYF. Written as DNA, the CDR3 is TGTGCCAGCAGTTTAATAGATAAAGAGACCCAGTACTTC.

This rearrangement joins TRBV5-1 to TRBJ2-2, with 7 bases identical to TRBD1. The ends lost 4 bases at V and 0 bases at J; junction bases unmatched: 9. The CDR3 is 17 amino acids. Per the germline V gene, CDR1 is SGHRS and CDR2 is YFSETQ. CDR3: CASSHGRGQANTGELFF. CDR3 nucleotide sequence: TGCGCCAGCAGCCACGGTAGGGGGCAGGCGAACACCGGGGAGCTGTTTTTT.

The V gene is TRBV2, the J gene TRBJ1-1; a possible D gene is TRBD1 (5 bases). V shed 7 bases and J shed 5 bases, with 14 bases lying between them. The CDR3 is 13 amino acids. Germline CDR1 reads SNHLY; CDR2 reads FYNNEI. CDR3 loop: CASTPWGGTEAFF. The CDR3 DNA sequence: TGTGCCAGCACTCCTTGGGGGGGAACTGAAGCTTTCTTT.

This clone has just a few counts. The CDR3 nucleotides read TGCGCCAGCAGCCCGGGAGACTATGGCTACACCTTC. Protein: CASSPGDYGYTF. This sequence joins TRBV5-1 and TRBJ1-2; D is unresolved. This CDR3 has 12 residues. V lost 4 bases and J 3 bases, leaving 7 bases between the germline ends. The V gene's germline CDR1 is SGHRS and CDR2 YFSETQ.

This clone has more than one count but fewer than ten. The chain is built from TRBV10-2 and TRBJ2-2; maybe TRBD1 (5 bases). Trimming took off 0 bases at V and 6 bases at J, with 14 bases between the two ends. CDR1 and CDR2 (germline): WSHSY, SAAADI. This CDR3 contains 16 residues. The CDR3 region has the DNA TGCGCCAGCAGTGAGTCGGGGCAGGCAAGCGCCGGGGAGCTGTTTTTT. Amino acid sequence: CASSESGQASAGELFF.

This clone showed up just a few times. The J gene is TRBJ2-3, the V gene TRBV5-1, with TRBD2 as a possible D gene (6 bases). CDR1 is SGHRS, CDR2 YFSETQ, per germline. This CDR3 region has 14 residues. Trimming shortened V by 1 base and J by 5 bases, and 11 bases separated the two germline ends. In DNA, the CDR3 is TGCGCCAGCAGCTTGATGTCCGGGAGAGATACGCAGTATTTT. Amino acids: CASSLMSGRDTQYF.

The rearrangement links TRBV19 to TRBJ1-1; weak D call: TRBD1 (6 bases). Trimming removed 7 bases from V and 0 bases from J, with 18 bases in between. This CDR3 has 16 residues. Germline CDR1 reads LNHDA; CDR2 reads SQIVND (reference sequence). The CDR3 DNA sequence: TGTGCCAGTACCAGATCCTGGGGGGGCGTGAACACTGAAGCTTTCTTT. Translated, it gives CASTRSWGGVNTEAFF.

The chain carries TRBV4-1 and TRBJ2-7, with D unresolved. CDR1 MGHRA and CDR2 YSYEKL come from the germline V gene. V lost 4 bases, J lost 6 bases, and 10 bases lay in between. This CDR3 is 12 amino acids long. CDR3 amino acids: CASSPGPSEQYF. The CDR3 DNA follows: TGCGCCAGCAGCCCCGGACCAAGCGAGCAGTACTTC.

In this sample, this clone turned up a few times. The chain uses TRBV6-5 and TRBJ1-2; D possibly corresponds to TRBD1 (5 bases). The CDR3 is 13 residues long. The germline V gene encodes CDR1 MNHEY and CDR2 SVGAGI. Trimming removed 7 bases at V and 7 bases at J, with 16 bases between. The CDR3 region is CASTWGGERGYTF. The CDR3 DNA follows: TGTGCCAGCACCTGGGGGGGGGAACGTGGCTACACCTTC.

V is TRBV4-3 and J is TRBJ1-5; D is ambiguous. The CDR3 spans 15 residues. The germline V and J ends were trimmed by 0 bases and 5 bases, with 11 bases remaining between them. In germline, CDR1 is LGHNA, CDR2 YSLEER. The chain's CDR3 is CASSQDFGADQPQHF. CDR3 sequence (DNA): TGCGCCAGCAGCCAAGACTTTGGAGCCGATCAGCCCCAGCATTTT.

Sample share makes this clone large. The CDR3 bases are TGTGCCAGTCGACTAGCGGGGACCTACGAGCAGTACTTC. Residues: CASRLAGTYEQYF. The chain uses TRBV19 and TRBJ2-7, with TRBD2 identical over 11 bases. Trimming removed 8 bases from V and 2 bases from J; junction bases left unmatched: 2. CDR1 is LNHDA, CDR2 SQIVND, per germline (reference sequence). The CDR3 sequence is 13 residues long.

CDR3 amino acids: CASSQWAATKSWGYEQYF. The CDR3 nucleotides read TGTGCCAGCAGCCAGTGGGCAGCCACGAAATCTTGGGGCTACGAGCAGTACTTC. This rearrangement joins TRBV7-9 to TRBJ2-7; no reliable D call. The germline V gene encodes CDR1 SEHNR and CDR2 FQNEAQ (reference sequence). This CDR3 has 18 amino acids. V lost 5 bases and J lost 3, with 26 bases in between.

This clone was observed a single time. The gene calls are TRBV19 and TRBJ2-1; D uncertain. The CDR3 totals 15 residues. Trimming took off 6 bases at V and 0 bases at J, with 12 bases between the two ends. The germline gives CDR1 LNHDA, CDR2 SQIVND (reference sequence). The chain's CDR3 is CASSRNTASYNEQFF. CDR3 DNA sequence: TGTGCCAGTAGCAGGAACACTGCCTCCTACAATGAGCAGTTCTTC. Variable domain in full (rest from reference TRBV19 and TRBJ2-1): DGGITQSPKYLFRKEGQNVTLSCEQNLNHDAMYWYRQDPGQGLRLIYYSQIVNDFQKGDIAEGYSVSREKKESFPLTVTSAQKNPTAFYLCASSRNTASYNEQFFGPGTRLTVL.